This passage covers 15 T cell receptor beta chains from one sample sequenced in a study of T cell responses to AZD1222 COVID-19 vaccine. Repertoires were generated with immunoSEQ multiplex PCR, while TCRdb's copy carries only in-frame clones and drops some. Among under 150,000 clones listed, about 92% were seen once. Sample: peripheral blood, taken on day 0 of AZD1222 vaccination. These receptors originate from an adult in good health.

The gene calls are TRBV28 and TRBJ1-6; tentative D call: TRBD1 (5 bases). The CDR3 contains 12 residues. Germline CDR1 MDHEN, CDR2 SYDVKM. Trimming took off 8 bases at V and 9 bases at J, with 11 bases between the two ends. The DNA for the CDR3 is TGTGCCAGCCTGGGGCTGCCTTCACCCCTCCACTTT. Its protein is CASLGLPSPLHF.

This chain uses TRBV5-1 with TRBJ1-1; perhaps TRBD1 as D (6 bases). The CDR3 spans 11 residues. Trimming shortened V by 6 bases and J by 5 bases, and 8 bases separated the two germline ends. CDR1 and CDR2 (germline): SGHRS, YFSETQ. CDR3 DNA: TGCGCCAGCAAACAGGGAACTGAAGCTTTCTTT. As protein: CASKQGTEAFF.

The chain combines TRBV5-1 with TRBJ2-1; 7 nucleotides line up with TRBD2. The CDR3 covers 17 residues. Losses at the gene ends were 1 base for V and 4 bases for J; bases not matched to a gene: 11. Germline CDR1 SGHRS, CDR2 YFSETQ. The CDR3 coding sequence is TGCGCCAGCAGCTTGACGTCTAGCGGAAATTCTTACAATGAGCAGTTCTTC. It codes for CASSLTSSGNSYNEQFF.

The V call is TRBV7-2, the J call TRBJ2-1, with D maybe TRBD2 (6 bases). Germline V gene sequence: CDR1 SGHTA, CDR2 FQGNSA. Trimming shortened V by 1 base and J by 7 bases, and 17 bases separated the two germline ends. This CDR3 has 16 amino acids. The CDR3 sequence: CASSLVVGLTANEQFF. CDR3 in DNA: TGTGCCAGCAGCTTAGTTGTGGGACTCACAGCGAATGAGCAGTTCTTC.

The V and J genes are TRBV12-5 and TRBJ1-2, with D hard to call. The V gene lost 0 bases and the J gene lost 4 bases, with 12 bases spanning the gap. The V gene's germline CDR1 is LGHNT and CDR2 FRNRAP. The CDR3 totals 15 residues. CDR3 in DNA: TGTGCTAGTGGTTTGGTATCGCGAGGCGGCTATGGCTACACCTTC. As protein: CASGLVSRGGYGYTF.

This clone has more than one count but fewer than ten. The J gene is TRBJ2-5, the V gene TRBV5-1, with a tentative D call TRBD2 (5 bases). Trimming pared 3 bases from V and 1 base from J, leaving 10 bases between. The CDR3 is 14 amino acids. Germline-derived CDR1 and CDR2 are SGHRS and YFSETQ. CDR3 nucleotide sequence: TGCGCCAGCAGCTGGAGAGGGAGCCAAGAGACCCAGTACTTC. This encodes CASSWRGSQETQYF.

The V gene is TRBV10-2, the J gene TRBJ1-5, with no clear D. Trimming shortened V by 2 bases and J by 0 bases, and 8 bases separated the two germline ends. In germline, CDR1 is WSHSY, CDR2 SAAADI. The CDR3 contains 15 residues. CDR3 sequence reads: CASSEDWDSNQPQHF. CDR3 DNA: TGCGCCAGCAGTGAGGACTGGGATAGCAATCAGCCCCAGCATTTT.

The rearrangement links TRBV11-2 to TRBJ2-7, with D possibly matching TRBD1 (6 bases). This CDR3 comprises 15 residues. CDR1 SGHAT and CDR2 FQNNGV come from the germline V gene. V gave up 3 bases and J gave up 2 bases, with 14 bases separating them. CDR3 coding DNA: TGTGCCAGCAGCTTTCAGGCAGGGGTGGCCTACGAGCAGTACTTC. This sequence encodes CASSFQAGVAYEQYF.

The rearrangement uses TRBV10-3 and TRBJ2-1; no clear D. Trimming stripped 9 bases from V and 2 bases from J, with 11 bases between. This CDR3 is built from 13 residues. Germline-derived CDR1 and CDR2 are ENHRY and SYGVKD. For the CDR3, the DNA is TGTGCCATGACCTCAGGAGCCTACAATGAGCAGTTCTTC. This sequence encodes CAMTSGAYNEQFF.

The chain has TRBV9 and TRBJ1-1, with D unresolved. The CDR3 totals 15 residues. Germline CDR1 and CDR2: SGDLS and YYNGEE. V lost 0 bases, J lost 0 bases, and 9 bases lay in between. For the CDR3, the DNA is TGTGCCAGCAGCGTAGGTTCAGGCCTGAACACTGAAGCTTTCTTT. It specifies CASSVGSGLNTEAFF.

V is TRBV30 and J is TRBJ1-1; D unresolved. V was pared by 6 bases and J by 1 base, with 6 bases between. Germline values: CDR1 GTSNPN, CDR2 SVGIG (reference sequence). This CDR3 has 11 amino acids. The CDR3 sequence is CACAGNTEAFF. CDR3 sequence (DNA): TGTGCCTGCGCGGGGAACACTGAAGCTTTCTTT.

The rearrangement links TRBV12-5 to TRBJ1-4, with unresolved D. Trimming removed 0 bases at V and 2 bases at J, with 10 bases between. Germline values: CDR1 LGHNT, CDR2 FRNRAP. The CDR3 has 16 residues. The CDR3, as DNA: TGTGCTAGTGGTTTGGTAATAGGACGGACTAATGAAAAACTGTTTTTT. The encoded protein is CASGLVIGRTNEKLFF.

The J gene is TRBJ1-1, the V gene TRBV10-3, with 7 bases lining up with TRBD1. The V and J ends lost 5 bases and 6 bases, in that order; junction bases with no gene match: 15. In germline, CDR1 is ENHRY, CDR2 SYGVKD. The CDR3 is 16 amino acids. CDR3 residues: CAISRNTGESESEAFF. In DNA, the CDR3 is TGTGCCATCAGTCGGAATACAGGGGAGTCTGAATCTGAAGCTTTCTTT.

This chain links TRBV30 with TRBJ2-7; perhaps TRBD2 as D (5 bases). The V end lost 3 bases, the J end lost 4 bases, and 13 bases lay between the germline ends. The germline V gene encodes CDR1 GTSNPN and CDR2 SVGIG (reference sequence). The CDR3 is 13 amino acids. Here the CDR3 reads CAWRAAVLYEQYF. The DNA of the CDR3 is TGTGCCTGGAGGGCAGCGGTCCTTTACGAGCAGTACTTC. Combining the CDR3 with reference TRBV30 and TRBJ2-7 gives the whole variable domain SQTIHQWPATLVQPVGSPLSLECTVEGTSNPNLYWYRQAAGRGLQLLFYSVGIGQISSEVPQNLSASRPQDRQFILSSKKLLLSDSGFYLCAWRAAVLYEQYFGPGTRLTVT.

This rearrangement joins TRBV14 to TRBJ1-2; 9 bases agree with TRBD1. The J segment lost 9 bases and the V segment lost 2 bases, leaving 7 bases of the junction unmatched. The CDR3 has 14 amino acids. Germline values: CDR1 SGHDN, CDR2 FVKESK. The CDR3 protein is CASSQMTGGVSYTF. The DNA for the CDR3 is TGTGCCAGCAGCCAAATGACAGGGGGAGTGAGCTACACCTTC.